The entry below describes one T cell receptor (beta chain). Its antigen remains unidentified. The V end lost 3 bases, the J end lost 0 bases, and 15 bases lay between the germline ends. This CDR3 spans 17 amino acids. Germline V gives CDR1 MNHNS, CDR2 SASEGT. The sample originates from a study of cytomegalovirus exposure and HLA in healthy donors. General study points: Likely technical artifact: a cluster of highly shared sequence variants. TRBV6-2, TRBV6-3 and other indistinguishable V segments were excluded. The study labeled around 160 TCR beta chains cytomegalovirus-associated.

PCR employed 60 Vbeta and 13 Jbeta primers. This table comes from immunoSEQ multiplex PCR, and its TCRdb copy is limited to in-frame clones, with some not included. Recorded for this sample: just over 80,000 clones. Sample: PBMCs. The receptor comes from a woman between 25 and 40 years old in good health and CMV-seronegative. This sequence joins TRBV6-1 and TRBJ1-5, with D perhaps matching TRBD1 (6 bases). The CDR3 sequence is CASSDLGGPYSNQPQHF. The DNA of the CDR3 is TGTGCCAGCAGTGACCTCGGGGGGCCTTATAGCAATCAGCCCCAGCATTTT.